The rows below give T cell receptor beta chains drawn from one sample of a study of shared clonotypes between healthy human individuals. Method: immunoSEQ multiplex PCR; TCRdb's copy keeps in-frame clones and lacks some. The sample has about 2.2 million clones, about 93% seen once. Input material: naive CD8+ T cells from PBMCs. These receptor sequences come from a young man in good health. Some clones in this sample may be carry-over from other donors' samples. The CDR3 runs from the conserved cysteine through the conserved F or W. D genes are given only for firm matches. Clone size is shown for a subset of rows, as once, few, many or a class of expanded clone.

>-|TRBJ1-2|-|TRBV5-6
TGTGCCAGCAGCTTGGACGCAACCTTTTATGGCTACACCTTC
CASSLDATFYGYTF
>-|TRBJ1-4|-|TRBV27
TGTGCCAGCAGTCCCTATTTGGGACCTAATGAAAAACTGTTTTTT
CASSPYLGPNEKLFF
>-|TRBJ2-3|-|TRBV4-2
TGTGCCAGCAGCCTTAGCACAGATACGCAGTATTTT
CASSLSTDTQYF
>TRBD2|TRBJ2-2|-|TRBV18
TGTGCCAGCTCACGGGACCCGGGACTAGCGGGGGAGAACACCGGGGAGCTGTTTTTT
CASSRDPGLAGENTGELFF
>-|TRBJ2-1|-|TRBV27
TGTGCCAGCAGTTTGTCCGGGAGTAATGAGCAGTTCTTC
CASSLSGSNEQFF
>-|TRBJ2-1|-|TRBV29-1
TGCAGCGTCAATTGGATTGACAATGAGCAGTTCTTC
CSVNWIDNEQFF
>-|TRBJ1-5|-|TRBV7-8
TGTGCCAGCAGCTTAGAAGTCAGATATAGCAATCAGCCCCAGCATTTT
CASSLEVRYSNQPQHF
>TRBD2|TRBJ2-3|-|TRBV7-8
TGTGCCAGCAGCCCCCGTCTAGCGGGAGGGCCAGATACGCAGTATTTT
CASSPRLAGGPDTQYF
>-|TRBJ2-3|once|TRBV27
TGTGCCAGCAGTTTACCCTTCTCTTTAGATACGCAGTATTTT
CASSLPFSLDTQYF
>TRBD1|TRBJ2-7|once|TRBV2
TGTGCCAGCAGTGACACGGGACAGGTTGTCTTCGGTAGTTACGAGCAGTACTTC
CASSDTGQVVFGSYEQYF
>TRBD2|TRBJ2-2|-|TRBV28
TGTGCCAGCAGCCCGACTAGCGGAGCGAACACCGGGGAGCTGTTTTTT
CASSPTSGANTGELFF
>TRBD1|TRBJ1-2|-|TRBV9
TGTGCCAGCAGCGCCGTTAGGACAGGAGGGAACTATGGCTACACCTTC
CASSAVRTGGNYGYTF
>-|TRBJ2-1|-|TRBV27
TGTGCCACCCGTTCCCATTCCGAGCAGTTCTTC
CATRSHSEQFF
>TRBD2|TRBJ2-7|-|TRBV9
TGTGCCAGCAGCACCCGCCTAGCGGCGGCCTCCTACGAGCAGTACTTC
CASSTRLAAASYEQYF
>-|TRBJ1-2|-|TRBV29-1
TGCAGCTTCCCAACAGGGCCCTATGGCTACACCTTC
CSFPTGPYGYTF
>-|TRBJ2-1|-|TRBV27
TGTGCCAGCAGTTTAGCGGGATCGTACAATGAGCAGTTCTTC
CASSLAGSYNEQFF
>-|TRBJ2-7|-|TRBV27
TGTGCCAGCAGTCCGAGGGGGGTCTACGAGCAGTACTTC
CASSPRGVYEQYF
>-|TRBJ2-1|-|TRBV5-1
TGCGCCAGCAGCCCCGCTAGCTCAATGTTGGATGAGCAGTTCTTC
CASSPASSMLDEQFF
>TRBD2|TRBJ2-1|-|TRBV14
TGTGCCAGCAGCCCCCGGCTAGCGGGATGGAATGAGCAGTTCTTC
CASSPRLAGWNEQFF